This record covers a single T cell receptor (beta chain). Germline V gene lookup returns CDR1 LNHDA and CDR2 SQIVND (reference sequence). The CDR3 extends over 14 amino acids. V gave up 4 bases and J gave up 0 bases, with 7 bases separating them. Using immunoSEQ multiplex PCR, the repertoire was profiled, and TCRdb retains in-frame clones only, with some absent. The sample lists around 120,000 clones; over 75% were seen once. These data come from a study of T cell clones after liver transplantation. Study overall: Three of the eight recipients were HCV-positive; the rest had non-autoimmune, non-viral transplant indications. At least one year of complete immunosuppression withdrawal without enzymes over twice normal defined tolerance.

V and J are TRBV19 and TRBJ2-4; D remains unclear. The sample was CD4+ T cells from blood, taken 12 months after liver transplant. The origin of this receptor is a human patient who received a liver transplant. The graft donor may have given rise to some T cells. CDR3 region: CASSNTVAKNIQYF. The CDR3 DNA reads TGTGCCAGTAGTAATACTGTAGCCAAAAACATTCAGTACTTC.